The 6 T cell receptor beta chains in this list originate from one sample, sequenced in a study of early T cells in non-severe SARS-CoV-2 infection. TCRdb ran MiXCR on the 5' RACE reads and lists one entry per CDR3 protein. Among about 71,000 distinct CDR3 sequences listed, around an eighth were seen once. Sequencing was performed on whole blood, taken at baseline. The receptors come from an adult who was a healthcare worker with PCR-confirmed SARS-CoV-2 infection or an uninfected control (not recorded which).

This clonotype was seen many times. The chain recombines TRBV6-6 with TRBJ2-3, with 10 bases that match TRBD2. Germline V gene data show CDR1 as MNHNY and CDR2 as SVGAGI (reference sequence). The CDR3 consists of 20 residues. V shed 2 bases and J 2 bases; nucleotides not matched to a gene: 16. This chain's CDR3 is CASSYPGDPTGLADTDTQYF. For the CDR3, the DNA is TGTGCCAGCAGTTACCCGGGGGACCCGACCGGACTAGCGGACACAGATACGCAGTATTTT.

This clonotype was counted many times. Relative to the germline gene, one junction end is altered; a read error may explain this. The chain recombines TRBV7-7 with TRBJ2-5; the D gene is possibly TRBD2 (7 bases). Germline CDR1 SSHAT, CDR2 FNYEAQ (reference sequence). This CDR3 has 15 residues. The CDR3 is CASSLGGLAAETQYF. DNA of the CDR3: TGTGCTAGCAGCTTAGGGGGGCTAGCGGCGGAGACCCAGTACTTC.

As DNA, the CDR3 is TGTGCCAGCAGAGATCCTAGCGGGGGGCACCGATTTGCAGATACGCAGTATTTT. Protein: CASRDPSGGHRFADTQYF. The gene calls are TRBV6-2 or TRBV6-3 and TRBJ2-3, with 11 bases lining up with TRBD2. J gave up 4 bases and V 6 bases, and 15 bases lay outside the gene matches. CDR3 length: 18 residues. The germline V gene has CDR1 MNHEY and CDR2 SVGEGT.

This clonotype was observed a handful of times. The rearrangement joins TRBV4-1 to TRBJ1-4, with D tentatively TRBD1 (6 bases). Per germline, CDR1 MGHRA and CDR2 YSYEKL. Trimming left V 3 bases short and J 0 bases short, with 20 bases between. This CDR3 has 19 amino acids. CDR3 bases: TGCGCCAGCAGCCATCCGGAAGCCAGGGGAGTGGCAACTAATGAAAAACTGTTTTTT. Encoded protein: CASSHPEARGVATNEKLFF.

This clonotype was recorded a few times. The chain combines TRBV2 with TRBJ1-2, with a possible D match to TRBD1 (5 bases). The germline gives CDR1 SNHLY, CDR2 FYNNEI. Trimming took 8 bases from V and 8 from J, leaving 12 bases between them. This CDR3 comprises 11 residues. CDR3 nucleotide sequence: TGTGCCAGCGCTCGGACACAAGGCTACACCTTC. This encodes CASARTQGYTF.

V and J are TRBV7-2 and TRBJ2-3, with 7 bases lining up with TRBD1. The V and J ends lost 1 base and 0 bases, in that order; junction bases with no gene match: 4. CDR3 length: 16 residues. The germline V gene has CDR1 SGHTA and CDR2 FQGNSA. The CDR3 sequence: CASSLVGTVSTDTQYF. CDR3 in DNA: TGTGCCAGCAGCTTAGTCGGGACAGTTAGCACAGATACGCAGTATTTT.